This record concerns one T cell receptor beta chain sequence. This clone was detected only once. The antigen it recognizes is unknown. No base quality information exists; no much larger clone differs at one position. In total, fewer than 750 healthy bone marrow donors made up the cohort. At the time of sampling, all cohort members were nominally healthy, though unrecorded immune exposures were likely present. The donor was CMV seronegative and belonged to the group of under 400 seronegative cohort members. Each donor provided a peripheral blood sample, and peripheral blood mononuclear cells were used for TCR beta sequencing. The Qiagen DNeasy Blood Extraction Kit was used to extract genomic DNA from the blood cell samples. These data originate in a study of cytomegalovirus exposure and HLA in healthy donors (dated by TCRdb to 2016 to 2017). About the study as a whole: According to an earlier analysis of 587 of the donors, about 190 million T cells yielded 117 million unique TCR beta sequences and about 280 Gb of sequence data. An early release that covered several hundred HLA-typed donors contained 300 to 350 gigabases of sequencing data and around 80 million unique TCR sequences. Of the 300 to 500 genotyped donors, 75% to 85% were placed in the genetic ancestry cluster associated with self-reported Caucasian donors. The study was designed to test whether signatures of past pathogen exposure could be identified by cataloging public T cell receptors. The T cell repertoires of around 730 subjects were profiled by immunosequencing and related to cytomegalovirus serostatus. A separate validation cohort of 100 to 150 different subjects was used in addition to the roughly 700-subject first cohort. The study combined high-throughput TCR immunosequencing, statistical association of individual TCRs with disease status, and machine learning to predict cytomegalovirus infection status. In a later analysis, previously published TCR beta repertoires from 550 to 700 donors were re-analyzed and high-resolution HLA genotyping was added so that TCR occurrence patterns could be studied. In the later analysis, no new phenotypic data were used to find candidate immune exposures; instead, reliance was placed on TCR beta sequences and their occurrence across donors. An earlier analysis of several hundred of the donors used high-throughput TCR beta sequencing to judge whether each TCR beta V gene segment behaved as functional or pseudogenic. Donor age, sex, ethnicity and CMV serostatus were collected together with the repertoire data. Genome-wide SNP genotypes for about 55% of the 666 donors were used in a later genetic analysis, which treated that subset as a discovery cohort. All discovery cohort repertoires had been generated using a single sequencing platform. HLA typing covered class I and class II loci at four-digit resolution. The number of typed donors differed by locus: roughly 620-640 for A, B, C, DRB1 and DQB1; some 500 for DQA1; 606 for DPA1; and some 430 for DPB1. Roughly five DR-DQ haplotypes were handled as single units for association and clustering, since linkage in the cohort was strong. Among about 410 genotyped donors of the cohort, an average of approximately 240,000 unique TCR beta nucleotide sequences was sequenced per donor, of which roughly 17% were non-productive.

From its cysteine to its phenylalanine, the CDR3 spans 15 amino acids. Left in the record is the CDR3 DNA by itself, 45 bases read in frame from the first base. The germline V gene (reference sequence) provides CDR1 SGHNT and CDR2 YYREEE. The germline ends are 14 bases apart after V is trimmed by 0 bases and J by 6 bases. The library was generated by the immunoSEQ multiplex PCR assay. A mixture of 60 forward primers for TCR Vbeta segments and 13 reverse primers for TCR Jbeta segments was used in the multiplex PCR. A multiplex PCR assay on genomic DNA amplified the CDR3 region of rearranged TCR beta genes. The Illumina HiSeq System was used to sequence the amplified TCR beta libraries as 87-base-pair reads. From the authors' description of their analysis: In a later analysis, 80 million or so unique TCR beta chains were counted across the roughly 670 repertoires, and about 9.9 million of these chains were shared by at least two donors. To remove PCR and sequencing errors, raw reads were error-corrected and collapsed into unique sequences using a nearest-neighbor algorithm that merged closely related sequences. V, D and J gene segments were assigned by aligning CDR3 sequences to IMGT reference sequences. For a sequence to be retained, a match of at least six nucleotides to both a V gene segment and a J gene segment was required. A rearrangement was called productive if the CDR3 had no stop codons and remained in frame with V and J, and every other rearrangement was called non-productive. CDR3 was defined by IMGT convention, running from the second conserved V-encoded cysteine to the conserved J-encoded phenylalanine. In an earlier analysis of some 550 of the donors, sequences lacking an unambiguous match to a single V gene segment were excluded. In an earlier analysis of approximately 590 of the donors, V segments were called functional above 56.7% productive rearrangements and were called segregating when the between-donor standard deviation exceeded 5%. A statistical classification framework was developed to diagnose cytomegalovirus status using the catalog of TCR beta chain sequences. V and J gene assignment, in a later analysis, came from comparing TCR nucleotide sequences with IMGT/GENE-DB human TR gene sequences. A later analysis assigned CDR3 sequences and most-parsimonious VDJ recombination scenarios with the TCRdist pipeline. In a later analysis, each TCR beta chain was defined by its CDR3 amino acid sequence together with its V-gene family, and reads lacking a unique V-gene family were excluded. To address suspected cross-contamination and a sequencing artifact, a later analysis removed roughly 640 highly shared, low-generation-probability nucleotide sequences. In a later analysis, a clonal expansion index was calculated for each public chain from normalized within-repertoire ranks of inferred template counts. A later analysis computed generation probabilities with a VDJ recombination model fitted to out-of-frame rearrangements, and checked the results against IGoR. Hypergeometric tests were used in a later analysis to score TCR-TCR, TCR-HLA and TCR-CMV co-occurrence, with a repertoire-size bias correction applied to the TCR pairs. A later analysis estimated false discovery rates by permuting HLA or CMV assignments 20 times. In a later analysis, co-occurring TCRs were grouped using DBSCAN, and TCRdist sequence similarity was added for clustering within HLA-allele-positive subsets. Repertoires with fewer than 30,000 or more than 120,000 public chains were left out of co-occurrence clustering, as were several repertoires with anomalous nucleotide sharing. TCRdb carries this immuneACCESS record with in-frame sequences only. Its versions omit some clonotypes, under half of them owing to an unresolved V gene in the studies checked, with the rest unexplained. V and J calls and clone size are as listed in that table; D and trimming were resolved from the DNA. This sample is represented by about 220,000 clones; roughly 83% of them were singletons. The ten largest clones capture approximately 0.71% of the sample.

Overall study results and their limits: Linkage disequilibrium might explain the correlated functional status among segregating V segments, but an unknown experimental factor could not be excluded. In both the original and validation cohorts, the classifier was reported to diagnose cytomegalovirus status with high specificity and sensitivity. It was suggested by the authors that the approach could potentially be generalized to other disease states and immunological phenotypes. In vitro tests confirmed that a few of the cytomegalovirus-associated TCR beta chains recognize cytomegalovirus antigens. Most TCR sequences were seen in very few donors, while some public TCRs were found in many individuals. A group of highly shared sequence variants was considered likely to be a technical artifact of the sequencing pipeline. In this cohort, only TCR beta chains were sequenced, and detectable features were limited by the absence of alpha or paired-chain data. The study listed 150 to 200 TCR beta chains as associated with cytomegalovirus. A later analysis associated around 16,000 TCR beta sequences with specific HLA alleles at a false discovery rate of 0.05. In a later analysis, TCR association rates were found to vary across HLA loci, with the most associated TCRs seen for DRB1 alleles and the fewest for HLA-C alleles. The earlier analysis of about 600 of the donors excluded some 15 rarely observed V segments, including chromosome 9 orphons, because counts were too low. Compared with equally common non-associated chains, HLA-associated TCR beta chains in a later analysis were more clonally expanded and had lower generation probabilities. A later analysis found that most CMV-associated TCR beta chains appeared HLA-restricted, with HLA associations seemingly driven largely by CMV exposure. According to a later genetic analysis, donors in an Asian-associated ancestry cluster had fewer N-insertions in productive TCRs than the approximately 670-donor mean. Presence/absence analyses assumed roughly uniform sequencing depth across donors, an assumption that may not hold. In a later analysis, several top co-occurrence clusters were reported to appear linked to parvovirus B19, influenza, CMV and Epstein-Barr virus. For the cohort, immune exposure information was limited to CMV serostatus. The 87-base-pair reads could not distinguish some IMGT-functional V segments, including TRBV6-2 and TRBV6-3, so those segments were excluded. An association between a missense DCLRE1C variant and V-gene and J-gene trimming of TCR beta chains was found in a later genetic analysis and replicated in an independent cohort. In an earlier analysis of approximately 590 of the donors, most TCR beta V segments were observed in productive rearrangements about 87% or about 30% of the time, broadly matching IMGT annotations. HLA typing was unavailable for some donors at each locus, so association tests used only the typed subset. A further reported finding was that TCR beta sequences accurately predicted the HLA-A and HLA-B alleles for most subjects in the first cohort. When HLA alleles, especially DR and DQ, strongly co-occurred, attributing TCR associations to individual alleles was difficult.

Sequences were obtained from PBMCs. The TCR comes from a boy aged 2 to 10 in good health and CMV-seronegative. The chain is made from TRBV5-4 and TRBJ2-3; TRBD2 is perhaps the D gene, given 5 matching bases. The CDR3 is CASSLGGSIRDTQYF. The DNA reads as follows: TGTGCCAGCAGCTTGGGTGGGAGCATCCGGGATACGCAGTATTTT.